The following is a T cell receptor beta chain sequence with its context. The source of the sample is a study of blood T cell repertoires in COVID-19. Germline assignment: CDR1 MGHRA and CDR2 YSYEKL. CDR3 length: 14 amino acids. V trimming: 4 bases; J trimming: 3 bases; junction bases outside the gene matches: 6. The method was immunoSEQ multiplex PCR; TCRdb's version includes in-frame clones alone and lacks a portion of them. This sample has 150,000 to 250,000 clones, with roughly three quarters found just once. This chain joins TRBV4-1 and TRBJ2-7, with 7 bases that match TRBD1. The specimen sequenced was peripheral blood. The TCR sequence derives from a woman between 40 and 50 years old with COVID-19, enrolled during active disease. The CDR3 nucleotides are TGCGCCAGCAGCCGGACAGGAGACCTCTACGAGCAGTACTTC. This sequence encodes CASSRTGDLYEQYF.